Below, one T cell receptor beta chain is given with its context. The antigen it recognizes is unknown. Base-call qualities are not available, and no considerably larger clone is one nucleotide away. This sample was included in a study of shared clonotypes between healthy human individuals (dated by TCRdb to 2018 to 2021). Looking at the study overall: The cohort comprised a couple of women and three men aged 18 to 49 years. Per donor, leukapheresis produced somewhere between about 0.94 and 9.5 billion PBMCs. Different laboratories and diverse techniques were used to prepare libraries and sequence TCR repertoires, to increase sequencing depth and limit assay-specific biases. To estimate repertoire size and how much clonotype sharing occurs between individuals, the study deeply sequenced the blood TCR repertoires of about five healthy adults. Per donor, three plates each were used for CD4 naive and CD4 memory, two for CD8 naive, and one for CD8 memory. Paper-wide results and their limitations: Pairwise subsampling led to the expectation that sequencing depth would affect the degree of clonotype sharing among donors. Incomplete sequencing was indicated by rarefaction of sorted-subset datasets, despite the large sequencing depth. Estimated clonotype richness was generally larger for naive than for memory subsets. Compared with non-shared clonotypes, the clonotypes found in all four sorted-subset donors had higher generation probabilities. Because the study included only a small number of donors, the genetic and exposure-history diversity represented was limited. Sampling was restricted to blood, and TCR repertoires in tissues likely differ from the TCR repertoires found in blood. Sharing across a handful of donors was observed for about 5% of naive CD4, 3% to 3.5% of naive CD8, 2% to 2.5% of memory CD4, and roughly 0.4% of memory CD8 clonotypes.

Using the deep immunoSEQ assay, TCR CDR3 regions were amplified from genomic DNA by multiplex PCR. Genomic DNA extracted from each cell subset was distributed evenly over all wells of several immunoSEQ 96-well plates, and each plate served as one replicate. For sorted subsets, each replicate PCR was loaded with approximately 0.2 ug genomic DNA, equivalent to 25,000 to 35,000 T cell genomes. Purified libraries were measured with a Qubit 3.0 fluorometer, size-checked on a Bioanalyzer 2100, and measured again with the KAPA Library Quantification kit. A separate single-read 150-cycle Illumina NextSeq 550 flow cell was used to sequence each immunoSEQ 96-well plate. In the authors' own workflow: Because the immunoSEQ output included only junctional sequences and no quality scores, the filtering could not be the same as the filtering used for full-length reads. To assign V/J genes and CDR3, sequences were annotated against IMGT germline references using PyIR, a Python wrapper for IgBLAST v1.9. Any read was removed if the V/J assignment was weak (E-value above 1e-6), the CDR3 was missing, or the read contained stop codons, out-of-frame junctions, or ambiguous translated residues. V3J clonotypes were defined as sequences sharing the same inferred V gene, J gene, and CDR3 amino acid sequence. The percentage overlap between two repertoires was calculated by dividing the number of shared unique clonotypes by the size of the smaller repertoire. RTK rarefaction, the Chao1 estimator, and Recon v2.1 estimates of unobserved clonotypes were used to assess repertoire richness. For all TCRbeta clonotypes obtained by the gDNA method from a handful of donors, generation probabilities were computed with OLGA. TCRdb obtained this table from immuneACCESS and retained in-frame rearrangements with V and J assigned. These tables miss some clones; where compared with another copy, unresolved V genes account for less than half of the shortfall, and the remainder is unexplained. The V and J calls and the clone size are those of that table, but D and trimming were determined from the DNA. The sample table contains approximately 2,200,000 clones; only one count was recorded for roughly 91% of them. More than 1.5% of the sample rests with the top ten.

CD8 naive samples consisted of CD45RO-negative cells that were positively selected for CCR7, yielding a CD45RA+CCR7+ population without TemRA cells. Healthy HIV-negative adults with no recently reported acute infections or vaccinations were included as donors. All donors were Caucasian adults living in Nashville, Tennessee, USA. Blood was collected by leukapheresis, and PBMCs were isolated by Ficoll-Histopaque density gradient centrifugation and then cryopreserved in liquid nitrogen vapor phase. Purity and quantity of every magnetically sorted T cell population were checked by analytical flow cytometry. Genomic DNA was isolated from every sorted fraction and measured by UV absorbance on a Nanodrop 2000c. According to the germline V gene, CDR1 reads SGDLS and CDR2 reads YYNGEE. V is clipped by 0 bases and J by 0 bases, and the sequence between their germline boundaries is 10 bases long. CDR3 length: 16 amino acids, cysteine to phenylalanine. Of all the DNA, just the CDR3 is kept, 48 bases in frame from base 1.

The sequenced sample consisted of naive CD8+ T cells from PBMCs. The cell subset or site label, as the study defines it: CD45RA+CCR7+. This receptor was taken from a man between 18 and 29 years old in good health. Some clones in this sample may be carry-over from other donors' samples. The rearranged segments are TRBV9 and TRBJ2-1, and perhaps TRBD1 as D gene, on 7 matching bases. The DNA sequence is as follows: TGTGCCAGCAGCGTAGCGGGGGACAGCTCCTACAATGAGCAGTTCTTC. Translated, it reads CASSVAGDSSYNEQFF.